One TCR beta chain is described in this entry. This clonotype has only a few counts. The antigen this receptor binds is unknown. No qualities accompany the bases; no much larger clone lies one base away. The data originate from a study of blood T cells in healthy people across ages (dated by TCRdb to about 2015). Turning to the overall study: In model experiments, template switching captured about one uniquely barcoded TCR beta cDNA molecule for every two T cells. Age-related changes in TCR beta repertoire diversity were measured in the study by deep sequencing normalized with unique cDNA molecular identifiers. The donors were divided into four age groups: young (average approximately 17 years), middle-aged (over 35), aged (about 61) and long-lived (around 80). To avoid experimental bias, donors of different ages were distributed randomly across sequencing lanes. Two additional independent replicas of 1 million unique cDNA reads from the same blood draw were analyzed for two donors (one aged 18 to 30 and one aged 80 or older). Findings and caveats that apply to the study as a whole: Because the CMV infection status of the donors was unknown, age-related changes in expanded clonotypes may potentially have been confounded. Compared with the aged group, the long-lived group had more naive CD4+ T cells, fewer expanded clones and increased TCR diversity, suggesting age selection. Observed TCR beta diversity per million T cells fell roughly linearly with age, and a significant reduction was already apparent by age around 40. The percentage of naive T cells measured by flow cytometry correlated strongly with observed TCR beta diversity. Estimates of total diversity based on one million sequenced T cells were regarded as lower bounds and as underestimates. Because profiling used bulk unsorted PBMCs, naive and antigen-experienced compartments could not be compared conclusively.

Trimming takes 2 bases from V and 8 bases from J, and the germline ends sit 10 bases apart. Per the germline V gene, SGHTA is the CDR1 and FQGNSA is the CDR2. The CDR3 measures 13 amino acids from cysteine to phenylalanine. Only the CDR3 DNA stays, 39 bases, in frame from base 1. The library was obtained by 5' RACE. Sequencer: Illumina HiSeq 2500. A second 7 to 11 cycle PCR used a sample-barcoded 5' primer and a J-beta primer mix. Each TCR beta cDNA molecule received a unique molecular identifier from a template-switch 5' adaptor carrying 12 random nucleotides. At least 2.5 million CDR3-containing paired-end reads were obtained from each sample. First-strand cDNA synthesis was performed from all RNA using the Mint cDNA synthesis kit, with priming by a TRBC-specific oligonucleotide. All cDNA was treated with uracil-DNA glycosylase and then went through a first 18-cycle PCR with the universal primers M1SS and BC2_uni_R. The original methods were these. For normalization, 1 million high-quality reads, each with a distinct molecular identifier, were randomly selected from each sample. Reads with shared molecular identifiers were discarded instead of being binned into consensus sequences. MiTCR, run with a Q25 quality threshold and the strictest error-elimination algorithm, handled CDR3 identification, clonotype clustering and error correction. A nonparametric unseen species model with Euler transformation was used to estimate a lower bound on total TCR beta diversity. TCRdb ran its own pipeline on the public reads, namely fastp trimming at Q25 and MiXCR clone calling, and kept in-frame beta chains. Rows are unified per CDR3 protein, each entry keeping the most common DNA and genes. In this record, the V and J calls reflect TCRdb's handling and not the investigators' own analysis. For this sample there are around 1,100,000 distinct CDR3 sequences; approximately 38% appear just once. The top ten hold around 14% of the sample.

Systemically healthy Caucasian individuals from Russia, roughly 40 in total and aged about 6 to 100 years, were included as donors. Each donor gave roughly 9 milliliters of peripheral blood, drawn into EDTA-treated Vacutainer tubes. Ficoll-Paque density-gradient centrifugation was used to isolate PBMCs, with at least 7 million per sample. Total RNA, at least 6 micrograms per sample, was extracted from PBMCs with Trizol reagent. The percentages of naive CD45RAhigh/CD27high T cells were determined by flow cytometry on a PBMC aliquot from every donor. The TCR comes from a man between 18 and 35 years old in good health. This chain joins TRBV7-2 to TRBJ2-1; the D gene is perhaps TRBD2, from 7 matching bases. Input material: blood. The sequenced DNA is TGTGCCAGCAGCTTACAAGGGGGGGATGAGCAGTTCTTC. The encoded protein is CASSLQGGDEQFF.